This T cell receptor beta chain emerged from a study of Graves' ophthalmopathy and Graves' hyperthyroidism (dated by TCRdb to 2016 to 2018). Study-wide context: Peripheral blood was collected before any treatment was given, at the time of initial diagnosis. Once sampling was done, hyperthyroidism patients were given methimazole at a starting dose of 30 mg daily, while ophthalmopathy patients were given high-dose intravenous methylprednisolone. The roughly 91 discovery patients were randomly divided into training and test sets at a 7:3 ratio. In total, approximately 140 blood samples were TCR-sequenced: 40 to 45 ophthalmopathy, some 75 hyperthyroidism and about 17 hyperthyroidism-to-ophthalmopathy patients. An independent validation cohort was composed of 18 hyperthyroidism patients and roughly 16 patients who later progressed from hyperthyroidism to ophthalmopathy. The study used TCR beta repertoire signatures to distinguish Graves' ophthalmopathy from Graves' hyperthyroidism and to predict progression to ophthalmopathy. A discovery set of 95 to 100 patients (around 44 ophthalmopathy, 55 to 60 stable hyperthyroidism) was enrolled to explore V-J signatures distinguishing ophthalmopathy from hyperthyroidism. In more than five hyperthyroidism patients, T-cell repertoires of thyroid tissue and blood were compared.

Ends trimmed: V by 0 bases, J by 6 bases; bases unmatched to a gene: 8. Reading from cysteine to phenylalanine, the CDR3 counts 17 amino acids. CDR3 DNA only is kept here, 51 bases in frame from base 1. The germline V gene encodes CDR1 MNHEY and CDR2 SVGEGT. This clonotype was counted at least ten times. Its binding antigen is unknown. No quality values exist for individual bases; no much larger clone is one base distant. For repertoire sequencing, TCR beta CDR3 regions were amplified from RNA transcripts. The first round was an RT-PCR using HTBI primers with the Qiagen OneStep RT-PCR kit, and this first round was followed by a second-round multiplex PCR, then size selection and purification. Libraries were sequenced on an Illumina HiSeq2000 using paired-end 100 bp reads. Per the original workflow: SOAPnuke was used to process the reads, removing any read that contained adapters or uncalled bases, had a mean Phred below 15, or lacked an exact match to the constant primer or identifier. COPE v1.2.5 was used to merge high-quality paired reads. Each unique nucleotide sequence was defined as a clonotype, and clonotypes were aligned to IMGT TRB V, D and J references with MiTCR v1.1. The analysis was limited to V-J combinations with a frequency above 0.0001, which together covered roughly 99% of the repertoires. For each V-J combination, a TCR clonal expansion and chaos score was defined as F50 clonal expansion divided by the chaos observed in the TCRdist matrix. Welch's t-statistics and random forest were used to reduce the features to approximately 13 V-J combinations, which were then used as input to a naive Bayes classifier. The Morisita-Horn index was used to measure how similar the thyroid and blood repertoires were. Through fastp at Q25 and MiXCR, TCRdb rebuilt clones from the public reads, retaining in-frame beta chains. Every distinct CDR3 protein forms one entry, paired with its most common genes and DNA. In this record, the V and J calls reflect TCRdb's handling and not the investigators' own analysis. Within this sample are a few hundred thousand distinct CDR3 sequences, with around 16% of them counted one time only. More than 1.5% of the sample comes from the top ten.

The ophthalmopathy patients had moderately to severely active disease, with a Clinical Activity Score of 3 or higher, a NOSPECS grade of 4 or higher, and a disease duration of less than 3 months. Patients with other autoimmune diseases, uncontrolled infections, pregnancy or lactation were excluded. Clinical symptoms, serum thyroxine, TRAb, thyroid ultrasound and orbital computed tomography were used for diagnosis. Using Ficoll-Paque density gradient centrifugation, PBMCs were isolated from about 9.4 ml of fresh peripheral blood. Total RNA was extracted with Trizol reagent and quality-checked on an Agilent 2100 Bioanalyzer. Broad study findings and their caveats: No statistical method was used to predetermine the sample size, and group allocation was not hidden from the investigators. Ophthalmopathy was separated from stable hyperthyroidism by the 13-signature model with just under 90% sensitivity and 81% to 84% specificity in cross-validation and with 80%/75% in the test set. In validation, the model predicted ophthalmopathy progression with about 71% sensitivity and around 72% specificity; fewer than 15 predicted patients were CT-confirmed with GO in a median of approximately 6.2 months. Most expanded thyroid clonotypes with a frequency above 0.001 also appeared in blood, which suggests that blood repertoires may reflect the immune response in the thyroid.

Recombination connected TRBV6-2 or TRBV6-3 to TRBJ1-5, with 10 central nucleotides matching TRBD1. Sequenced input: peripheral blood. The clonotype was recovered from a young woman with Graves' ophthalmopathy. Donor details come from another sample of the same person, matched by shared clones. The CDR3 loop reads CASSYSRGGTGVQPQHF. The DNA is TGTGCCAGCAGTTACTCTCGAGGCGGGACAGGGGTTCAGCCCCAGCATTTT.